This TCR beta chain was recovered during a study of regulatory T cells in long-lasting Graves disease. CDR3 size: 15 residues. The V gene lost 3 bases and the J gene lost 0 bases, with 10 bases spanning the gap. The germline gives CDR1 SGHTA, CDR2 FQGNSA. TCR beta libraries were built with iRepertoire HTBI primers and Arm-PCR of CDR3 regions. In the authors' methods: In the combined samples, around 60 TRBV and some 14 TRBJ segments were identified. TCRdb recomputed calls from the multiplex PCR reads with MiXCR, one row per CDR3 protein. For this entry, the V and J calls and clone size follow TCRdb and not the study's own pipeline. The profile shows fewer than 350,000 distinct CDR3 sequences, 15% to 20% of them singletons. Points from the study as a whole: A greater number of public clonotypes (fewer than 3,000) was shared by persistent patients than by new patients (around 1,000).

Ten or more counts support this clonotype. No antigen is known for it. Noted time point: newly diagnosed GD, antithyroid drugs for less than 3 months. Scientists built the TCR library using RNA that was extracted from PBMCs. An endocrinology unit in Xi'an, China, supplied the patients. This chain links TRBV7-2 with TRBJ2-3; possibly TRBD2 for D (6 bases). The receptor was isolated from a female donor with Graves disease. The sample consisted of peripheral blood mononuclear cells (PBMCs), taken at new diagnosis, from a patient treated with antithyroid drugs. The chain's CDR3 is CASSFLGRSTDTQYF. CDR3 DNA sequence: TGTGCCAGCAGCTTTCTAGGGAGGAGCACAGATACGCAGTATTTT.